These 12 T cell receptor beta chains share one sample of origin, sequenced in a study of T-cell reconstitution after alpha-beta-depleted transplantation in children. A TCRbeta library incorporating unique molecular identifiers was prepared. TCRdb itself ran the PCR reads through MiXCR, one entry per CDR3 protein. The repertoire holds about 690,000 distinct CDR3 sequences, roughly 17% seen once, with around 0.96% in the top ten. The sample was PBMCs from the stem cell graft donor, taken from the stem cell graft. Receptors were obtained from a human donor who donated a stem cell graft to a child with acute myeloid leukemia.

This clonotype was seen many times. The rearrangement joins TRBV7-2 to TRBJ2-1; D is ambiguous. V dropped 1 base and J dropped 5 bases, with 9 bases sitting between them. Germline-derived CDR1 and CDR2 are SGHTA and FQGNSA. This CDR3 contains 14 residues. The CDR3 spells CASSLVGGHNEQFF. CDR3 nucleotide sequence: TGTGCCAGCAGCTTAGTAGGCGGACACAATGAGCAGTTCTTC.

This clonotype has ten or more counts. The chain employs TRBV5-6 and TRBJ2-5; no firm D call. This CDR3 comprises 14 residues. Trimming shortened V by 0 bases and J by 4 bases, and 10 bases separated the two germline ends. The germline V gene encodes CDR1 SGHDT and CDR2 YYEEEE. CDR3 amino acids: CASSLERRVETQYF. The CDR3 DNA reads as TGTGCCAGCAGCTTGGAACGTAGGGTAGAGACCCAGTACTTC.

As to this clonotype: A read error may explain this, as a much larger clone is one base away. The V call is TRBV5-1, the J call TRBJ2-7; D possibly corresponds to TRBD2 (5 bases). The germline gives CDR1 SGHRS, CDR2 YFSETQ. The CDR3 totals 15 residues. This CDR3 reads CAGSLDGGLSYEQYF. In DNA form, the CDR3 reads TGCGCCGGCAGCTTGGACGGAGGTTTGTCCTACGAGCAGTACTTC.

V usage is TRBV9 and J usage is TRBJ1-2; possible D gene TRBD1, 6 bases. The CDR3 is 14 amino acids. Trimming left V 3 bases short and J 4 bases short, with 13 bases between. Germline V lookup: CDR1 SGDLS, CDR2 YYNGEE. Here the CDR3 DNA reads TGTGCCAGCAGCGAAACAGGGTCCGGCTATGGCTACACCTTC. It is translated as CASSETGSGYGYTF.

This clonotype showed up many times. V gene TRBV20-1 combines with J gene TRBJ2-1, with 7 bases identical to TRBD1. The CDR3 totals 14 residues. Germline V lookup: CDR1 DFQATT, CDR2 SNEGSKA (reference sequence). The V gene end was trimmed by 4 bases and the J gene end by 7 bases; junction bases not matched to a gene: 10. CDR3 DNA: TGCAGTGCTAACCGACAGGGTTTTAGGAATGAGCAGTTCTTC. Encoded protein: CSANRQGFRNEQFF.

The sample holds many counts of this clonotype. This chain connects TRBV20-1 to TRBJ2-7; no definite D call. V dropped 3 bases and J dropped 0 bases, with 9 bases sitting between them. Germline CDR1 DFQATT, CDR2 SNEGSKA (reference sequence). The CDR3 extends over 13 amino acids. CDR3 in DNA: TGCAGTGCTAGGGTTAGGGACTCCTACGAGCAGTACTTC. Its translation is CSARVRDSYEQYF.

With respect to this clonotype: The junction departs from the called germline gene at one end, perhaps through a read error. The chain employs TRBV20-1 and TRBJ2-3; D is perhaps TRBD2 (5 bases). The CDR3 is 19 residues long. The V gene's germline CDR1 is DFQATT and CDR2 SNEGSKA (reference sequence). CDR3 DNA sequence: TGCAGTGCTAGAGGAGGGAAAGAAGTGGTCGTTAGGAGCACAGATATGCAGTATTTT. Protein: CSARGGKEVVVRSTDMQYF.

This clonotype was recorded a few times. The chain couples TRBV6-1 to TRBJ2-1; maybe TRBD1 (5 bases). The length of the CDR3 is 13 residues. Germline V gives CDR1 MNHNS, CDR2 SASEGT. V dropped 5 bases and J dropped 2 bases, with 7 bases sitting between them. The CDR3 DNA follows: TGTGCCAGCAGTAGACAGCCCTACAATGAGCAGTTCTTC. It codes for CASSRQPYNEQFF.

The sample holds many counts of this clonotype. This sequence joins TRBV20-1 and TRBJ1-2; D is ambiguous. This CDR3 spans 9 amino acids. In germline, CDR1 is DFQATT, CDR2 SNEGSKA (reference sequence). V was shortened by 8 bases and J by 8 bases, with 9 bases between the two germline ends. The CDR3 DNA reads as TGCAGTCCCCCCGGGGGCTACACCTTC. It specifies CSPPGGYTF.

V usage is TRBV5-3 and J usage is TRBJ1-5, with TRBD1 as a possible D gene (6 bases). TRBV5-3 is an ORF for which the function is uncertain. The CDR3 runs to 16 residues. Between the trimmed V and J ends, which lost 9 bases and 1 base, there was a span of 20 bases. The CDR3 DNA sequence: TGTGCCATGAGCTTGACCCCCGGACAGAGCAATCAGCCCCAGCATTTT. Its translation is CAMSLTPGQSNQPQHF.

This clonotype was recorded at least ten times. V and J are TRBV12-3 or TRBV12-4 and TRBJ2-2; D remains unclear. V lost 6 bases, J lost 4 bases, and 9 bases lay in between. This CDR3 contains 13 residues. DNA of the CDR3: TGTGCCAGCAGCCTTCTCACCACCGGGGAGCTGTTTTTT. It is translated as CASSLLTTGELFF.

This clonotype appeared a single time. Given a much more abundant clone one base away, this may be a read error. The rearrangement joins TRBV29-1 to TRBJ1-1; tentatively, D is TRBD1 (5 bases). Germline V lookup: CDR1 SQVTM, CDR2 ANQGSEA. The V and J ends lost 2 bases and 2 bases respectively, with 12 bases between them. CDR3 length: 14 amino acids. The CDR3 sequence: CSVENSRDNTEAFF. As DNA, the CDR3 is TGCAGCGTTGAAAATTCCAGGGATAACACTGAAGCTTTCTTT.